Listed here are 13 T cell receptor beta chains from one sample, sequenced in a study of breast tumors, draining lymph nodes, adjacent tissues. Using its own MiXCR run on the multiplex PCR reads, TCRdb lists one record per CDR3 protein. Among 200,000 to 250,000 distinct CDR3 sequences listed, around 35% were seen once. Breast cancer patients provided tissue from their axillary draining lymph nodes. Sequenced material: axillary lymph node tissue. The origin of the receptors is a female donor with breast cancer. Some clones in this sample may be carry-over from other donors' samples.

Many counts were recorded for this clonotype. The CDR3 sequence is CSATPSGSGPDTQYF. The CDR3 coding sequence is TGCAGTGCAACTCCTTCGGGTAGCGGACCAGATACGCAGTATTTT. This chain connects TRBV20-1 to TRBJ2-3, with D possibly matching TRBD2 (6 bases). V was shortened by 6 bases and J by 4 bases, with 20 bases between the two germline ends. Per the germline V gene, CDR1 is DFQATT and CDR2 is SNEGSKA (reference sequence). This CDR3 is 15 amino acids long.

This clonotype was counted many times. This chain uses TRBV7-3 with TRBJ2-3; 7 nucleotides align to TRBD2. CDR1 and CDR2 (germline): SGHTA, FQGTGA. The CDR3 spans 14 residues. Germline trimming cut 4 bases from V and 2 bases from J; bases unmatched to any gene: 3. CDR3 DNA sequence: TGTGCCAGCAGCTCGGGAGGATTCACAGATACGCAGTATTTT. Translating gives CASSSGGFTDTQYF.

V usage is TRBV6-4 and J usage is TRBJ2-3; possible D gene TRBD2, 6 bases. The CDR3 length is 13 residues. The germline V gene encodes CDR1 MRHNA and CDR2 SNTAGT. V was shortened by 5 bases and J by 11 bases, with 17 bases between the two germline ends. In nucleotides, the CDR3 is TGTGCCAGCAGTCACGGTCCCCGGGGGATGCAGTATTTT. Translation gives CASSHGPRGMQYF.

In this sample, this clonotype turned up many times. The chain carries TRBV20-1 and TRBJ1-6, with D possibly matching TRBD1 (5 bases). CDR3 length: 15 residues. Trimming took off 0 bases at V and 7 bases at J, with 13 bases between the two ends. The germline gives CDR1 DFQATT, CDR2 SNEGSKA (reference sequence). The CDR3 bases are TGCAGTGCTAGAGATGCCCAGGGTAGGAATTCACCCCTCCACTTT. Its translation is CSARDAQGRNSPLHF.

This clonotype was recorded many times. The chain carries TRBV12-3 or TRBV12-4 and TRBJ1-2; D gene uncertain. Trimming removed 3 bases from V and 3 bases from J, with 8 bases in between. This CDR3 has 13 residues. The CDR3 loop reads CASSFGGDYGYTF. The CDR3, as DNA: TGTGCCAGCAGTTTTGGCGGGGACTATGGCTACACCTTC.

This clonotype was detected only a few times. A read error may account for a junction end that differs from germline. The chain employs TRBV5-1 and TRBJ2-5; a possible D gene is TRBD2 (6 bases). Germline loops: CDR1 SGHRS, CDR2 YFSETQ. The CDR3 length is 14 residues. CDR3 loop: CASSLTGVQDTQYF. CDR3 nucleotides: TGCGCCAGCAGCTTAACGGGGGTCCAAGACACCCAGTACTTC.

This clonotype has a count of ten or more. This chain links TRBV24-1 with TRBJ2-2, with D possibly TRBD2 on 7 matching bases. CDR1 and CDR2 (germline): KGHDR, SFDVKD. Trimming removed 3 bases at V and 7 bases at J, with 20 bases between. The CDR3 length is 17 residues. As DNA, the CDR3 is TGTGCCACCAGTGATCAAAGTGGGCGGGGGCGAGGCGGGGAGCTGTTTTTT. This codes for CATSDQSGRGRGGELFF.

The J gene is TRBJ1-1, the V gene TRBV7-2; D call uncertain. CDR1 and CDR2 (germline): SGHTA, FQGNSA. CDR3 length: 14 amino acids. Trimming removed 5 bases from V and 1 base from J, with 11 bases in between. The CDR3 nucleotides are TGTGCCAGCAGCCCCACAGAGAAGAACACTGAAGCTTTCTTT. This encodes CASSPTEKNTEAFF. The full variable domain, with the rest looked up from reference TRBV7-2 and TRBJ1-1, is GAGVSQSPSNKVTEKGKDVELRCDPISGHTALYWYRQSLGQGLEFLIYFQGNSAPDKSGLPSDRFSAERTGGSVSTLTIQRTQQEDSAVYLCASSPTEKNTEAFFGQGTRLTVV.

This clonotype was observed at least ten times. V usage is TRBV5-1 and J usage is TRBJ2-3; tentatively, D is TRBD1 (6 bases). Germline CDR1 reads SGHRS; CDR2 reads YFSETQ. The CDR3 is 15 residues long. The ends were cut back, 0 bases at V and 3 bases at J, with 11 bases in the middle. CDR3 in amino acids: CASSLVGQRTDTQYF. The CDR3 nucleotides are TGCGCCAGCAGCTTGGTTGGACAGAGGACAGATACGCAGTATTTT.

J is TRBJ1-5 and V is TRBV6-1; a weak D match, TRBD1 (5 bases). Per germline, CDR1 MNHNS and CDR2 SASEGT. This CDR3 spans 15 amino acids. The ends were cut back, 6 bases at V and 1 base at J, with 13 bases in the middle. The CDR3, as DNA: TGTGCCAGCAGGCTACAGGTGTTCAGCAATCAGCCCCAGCATTTT. It translates to CASRLQVFSNQPQHF.

Concerning this clonotype itself: At one end the junction does not follow the germline gene, possibly because of a read error. The chain links TRBV19 to TRBJ2-1; 8 bases match TRBD1. CDR1 is LNHDA and CDR2 is SQIVND in the germline V gene (reference sequence). The CDR3 runs 16 residues. The CDR3 region is CAGSILRDRSYNEQFF. The CDR3 nucleotides are TGTGCCGGTAGTATCCTCCGGGACAGGAGCTACAATGAGCAGTTCTTC.

This clonotype occurred many times. The chain combines TRBV20-1 with TRBJ1-5; the match to TRBD1 covers 7 bases. With V trimmed by 1 base and J by 7 bases, 4 bases remained unmatched. Germline V gene lookup returns CDR1 DFQATT and CDR2 SNEGSKA (reference sequence). There are 13 residues in the CDR3. The CDR3 spells CSARGQGEQPQHF. CDR3 coding DNA: TGCAGTGCTAGAGGGCAGGGGGAACAGCCCCAGCATTTT.

The chain employs TRBV29-1 and TRBJ2-7; no firm D call. The CDR3 is made up of 12 amino acids. Germline V gives CDR1 SQVTM, CDR2 ANQGSEA. Trimming removed 4 bases at V and 1 base at J, with 8 bases between. CDR3 DNA sequence: TGCAGCGTTGGTGAAGGATCCTACGAGCAGTACTTC. This sequence encodes CSVGEGSYEQYF.